Listed here are 10 T cell receptor beta chains from one sample, sequenced in a study of T cells in narcolepsy. Using immunoSEQ multiplex PCR, the repertoire was profiled, and TCRdb retains in-frame clones only, with some absent. Of roughly 34,000 clones in the sample, roughly four fifths were seen once. The sample consisted of CD45RA- memory CD4+ T cells from PBMCs. The source is a human donor with narcolepsy.

The chain employs TRBV30 and TRBJ1-1; a possible D gene is TRBD1 (6 bases). The length of the CDR3 is 15 residues. Germline values: CDR1 GTSNPN, CDR2 SVGIG (reference sequence). Trimming shortened V by 2 bases and J by 1 base, and 14 bases separated the two germline ends. This CDR3 reads CAWSSWGGANTEAFF. CDR3 DNA sequence: TGTGCCTGGAGTTCTTGGGGGGGGGCGAACACTGAAGCTTTCTTT.

The genes are TRBV19 and TRBJ2-3; D perhaps matches TRBD1 (6 bases). CDR1 is LNHDA and CDR2 is SQIVND in the germline V gene (reference sequence). Trimming stripped 4 bases from V and 2 bases from J, with 10 bases between. The CDR3 runs 14 residues. DNA for the CDR3: TGTGCCAGTAGTACGACAGGCTACACAGATACGCAGTATTTT. Translation: CASSTTGYTDTQYF.

The chain has TRBV7-8 and TRBJ1-6; 9 nucleotides agree with TRBD1. There are 14 residues in the CDR3. The V gene's germline CDR1 is SGHVS and CDR2 FQNEAQ. V was pared by 7 bases and J by 6 bases, with 4 bases of the junction left unmatched. The CDR3 nucleotides read TGTGCCAGCAACCCGACAGGGGGTAATTCACCCCTCCACTTT. Amino acids: CASNPTGGNSPLHF.

The J gene is TRBJ2-2, the V gene TRBV9, with 8 nucleotides matching TRBD1. The CDR3 is 14 amino acids. V was pared by 7 bases and J by 0 bases, with 2 bases of the junction left unmatched. Germline CDR1 and CDR2: SGDLS and YYNGEE. Here the CDR3 reads CASQGQANTGELFF. The CDR3 DNA is TGTGCCAGCCAGGGACAGGCGAACACCGGGGAGCTGTTTTTT. Using reference TRBV9 and TRBJ2-2 for the parts outside the CDR3, the full variable domain is DSGVTQTPKHLITATGQRVTLRCSPRSGDLSVYWYQQSLDQGLQFLIQYYNGEERAKGNILERFSAQQFPDLHSELNLSSLELGDSALYFCASQGQANTGELFFGEGSRLTVL.

V and J are TRBV7-2 and TRBJ1-1, with D possibly matching TRBD1 (5 bases). The V end was cut by 2 bases, the J end by 1 base, with 5 bases between. CDR3 length: 13 amino acids. Germline V gene sequence: CDR1 SGHTA, CDR2 FQGNSA. In DNA, the CDR3 is TGTGCCAGCAGCTTACAGGGGAACACTGAAGCTTTCTTT. Protein sequence: CASSLQGNTEAFF. Supplemented by reference TRBV7-2 and TRBJ1-1, the full variable domain reads GAGVSQSPSNKVTEKGKDVELRCDPISGHTALYWYRQSLGQGLEFLIYFQGNSAPDKSGLPSDRFSAERTGGSVSTLTIQRTQQEDSAVYLCASSLQGNTEAFFGQGTRLTVV.

This rearrangement joins TRBV6-4 to TRBJ2-3; TRBD1 matches 9 bases. The CDR3 is 13 residues long. CDR1 and CDR2 from the germline V gene are MRHNA and SNTAGT. J lost 10 bases, V lost 5 bases, and 7 bases had no gene match. CDR3 coding DNA: TGTGCCAGCAGTTCCGAACAGGGGGCAGCGCAGTATTTT. Protein sequence: CASSSEQGAAQYF.

The chain combines TRBV6-5 with TRBJ1-2; 7 bases are a match to TRBD1. Germline V gene data show CDR1 as MNHEY and CDR2 as SVGAGI. V lost 4 bases to trimming and J lost 4 bases; unmatched junction nucleotides: 9. The CDR3 is 15 amino acids. The CDR3 region has the DNA TGTGCCAGCAGTTCCCCCCGGACAGGTATCTATGGCTACACCTTC. Its protein product is CASSSPRTGIYGYTF.

This clone was counted once. J is TRBJ1-2 and V is TRBV28; D ambiguous. This CDR3 comprises 12 residues. Germline CDR1 reads MDHEN; CDR2 reads SYDVKM. V was clipped by 6 bases and J by 6 bases, with 11 bases between them. The CDR3 sequence: CASRDTLDGYTF. As DNA, the CDR3 is TGTGCCAGCAGAGACACACTCGATGGCTACACCTTC.

The chain carries TRBV5-1 and TRBJ2-3; D possibly matches TRBD1 or TRBD2 (5 bases each). Per germline, CDR1 SGHRS and CDR2 YFSETQ. V was clipped by 7 bases and J by 1 base, with 10 bases between them. The CDR3 spans 13 residues. CDR3 sequence (DNA): TGCGCCAGCGTACGAGGGGGCACAGATACGCAGTATTTT. Protein sequence: CASVRGGTDTQYF. Combining the CDR3 with reference TRBV5-1 and TRBJ2-3 gives the whole variable domain KAGVTQTPRYLIKTRGQQVTLSCSPISGHRSVSWYQQTPGQGLQFLFEYFSETQRNKGNFPGRFSGRQFSNSRSEMNVSTLELGDSALYLCASVRGGTDTQYFGPGTRLTVL.

This clone was detected once. This chain uses TRBV7-2 with TRBJ2-5; TRBD2 matches 16 bases. Unmatched junction bases numbered 8, after V lost 5 bases and J lost 5 bases. CDR3 length equals 17 residues. CDR1 is SGHTA, CDR2 FQGNSA, per germline. The CDR3, as DNA: TGTGCCAGCAGCCCCGGGACTAGCGGGGGGGCCGGGGAGACCCAGTACTTC. It specifies CASSPGTSGGAGETQYF. Variable domain in full (rest from reference TRBV7-2 and TRBJ2-5): GAGVSQSPSNKVTEKGKDVELRCDPISGHTALYWYRQSLGQGLEFLIYFQGNSAPDKSGLPSDRFSAERTGGSVSTLTIQRTQQEDSAVYLCASSPGTSGGAGETQYFGPGTRLLVL.